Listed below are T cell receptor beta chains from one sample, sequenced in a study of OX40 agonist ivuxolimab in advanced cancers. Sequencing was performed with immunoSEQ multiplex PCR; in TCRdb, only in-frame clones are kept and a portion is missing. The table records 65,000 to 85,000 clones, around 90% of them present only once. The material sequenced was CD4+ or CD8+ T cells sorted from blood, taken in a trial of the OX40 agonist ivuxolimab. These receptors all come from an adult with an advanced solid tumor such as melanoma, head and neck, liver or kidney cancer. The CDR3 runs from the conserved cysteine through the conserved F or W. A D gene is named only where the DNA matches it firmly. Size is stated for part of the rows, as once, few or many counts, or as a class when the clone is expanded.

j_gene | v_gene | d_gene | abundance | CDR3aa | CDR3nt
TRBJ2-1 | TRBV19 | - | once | CASRSPVEQFF | TGTGCCAGTAGATCCCCTGTAGAGCAGTTCTTC
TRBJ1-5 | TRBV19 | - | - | CASSIDAGVGQPQHF | TGTGCCAGTAGTATAGATGCGGGGGTGGGGCAGCCCCAGCATTTT
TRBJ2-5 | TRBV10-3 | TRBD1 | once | CAISDTGTGEETQYF | TGTGCCATCAGTGATACCGGGACAGGGGAGGAGACCCAGTACTTC
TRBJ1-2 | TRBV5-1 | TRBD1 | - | CASSLSIGTGGPGRYGYTF | TGCGCCAGCAGCTTGTCGATAGGGACAGGGGGCCCGGGCCGATATGGCTACACCTTC
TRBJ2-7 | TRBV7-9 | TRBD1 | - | CASSHGTPGQNYEQYF | TGTGCCAGCAGCCACGGGACACCGGGACAGAACTACGAGCAGTACTTC
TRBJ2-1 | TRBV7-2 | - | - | CASRMTNVYNEQFF | TGTGCCAGCAGAATGACCAACGTATACAATGAGCAGTTCTTC
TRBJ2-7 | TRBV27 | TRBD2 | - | CASSLRVAGGSYEQYF | TGTGCCAGCAGTTTACGGGTAGCGGGGGGCTCCTACGAGCAGTACTTC
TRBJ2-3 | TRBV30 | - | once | CAWSEGNTDTQYF | TGTGCCTGGAGTGAAGGCAACACAGATACGCAGTATTTT
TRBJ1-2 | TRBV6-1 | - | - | CASSEMRFGYTF | TGTGCCAGCAGTGAAATGAGGTTTGGCTACACCTTC
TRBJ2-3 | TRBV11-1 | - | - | CASSRRVGGIPDTQYF | TGTGCCAGCAGCCGCCGGGTGGGAGGCATCCCGGATACGCAGTATTTT
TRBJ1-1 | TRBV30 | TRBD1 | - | CAWSRTGGRNTEAFF | TGTGCCTGGAGTCGGACAGGGGGCCGGAACACTGAAGCTTTCTTT
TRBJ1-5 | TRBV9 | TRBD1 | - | CASSPGQGAEGNQPQHF | TGTGCCAGCAGCCCGGGACAGGGGGCTGAGGGCAATCAGCCCCAGCATTTT
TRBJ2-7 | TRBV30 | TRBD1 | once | CAWSSPGQLREQYF | TGTGCCTGGAGTAGTCCGGGACAGCTTCGGGAGCAGTACTTC
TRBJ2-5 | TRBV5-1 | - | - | CASSLEGEETQYF | TGCGCCAGCAGCTTAGAGGGAGAAGAGACCCAGTACTTC
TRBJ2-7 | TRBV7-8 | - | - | CASSKERDKQYF | TGTGCCAGCTCGAAGGAACGGGACAAGCAGTACTTC
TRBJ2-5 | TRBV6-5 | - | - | CAASGAWEETQYF | TGTGCCGCCTCAGGAGCTTGGGAAGAGACCCAGTACTTC
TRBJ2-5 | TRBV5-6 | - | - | CASSLKGTAEETQYF | TGTGCCAGCAGCTTGAAAGGGACGGCCGAGGAGACCCAGTACTTC
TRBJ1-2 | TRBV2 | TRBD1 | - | CASSEGQSYGYTF | TGTGCCAGCAGTGAGGGACAGTCATATGGCTACACCTTC
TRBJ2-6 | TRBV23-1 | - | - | CASSPKDRANVLTF | TGCGCCAGCAGTCCTAAGGACAGGGCCAACGTCCTGACTTTC
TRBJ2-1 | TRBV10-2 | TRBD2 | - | CASRWTSGSFNEQFF | TGCGCCAGCAGGTGGACTAGCGGGAGCTTCAATGAGCAGTTCTTC
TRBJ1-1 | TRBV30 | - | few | CAWSGMGRVAFF | TGTGCCTGGAGTGGTATGGGACGAGTGGCTTTCTTT
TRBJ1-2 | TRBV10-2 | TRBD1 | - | CASGTGSNYGYTF | TGCGCCAGTGGGACAGGGAGTAACTATGGCTACACCTTC
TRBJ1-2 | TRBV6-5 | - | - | CASSYMSVGINYGYTF | TGTGCCAGCAGTTACATGTCAGTTGGGATTAACTATGGCTACACCTTC
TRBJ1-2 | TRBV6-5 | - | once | CASSPDRKYGYTF | TGTGCCAGCAGTCCTGACAGAAAGTATGGCTACACCTTC
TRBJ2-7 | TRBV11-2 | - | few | CASSRRRSSYEQYF | TGTGCCAGCAGCCGGCGCCGGAGCTCCTACGAGCAGTACTTC
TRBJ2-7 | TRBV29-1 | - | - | CSVGSQSTYEQYF | TGCAGCGTGGGCTCACAGAGTACCTACGAGCAGTACTTC
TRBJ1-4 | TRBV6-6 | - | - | CASSREPASNEKLFF | TGTGCCAGCAGTCGGGAGCCAGCTTCTAATGAAAAACTGTTTTTT
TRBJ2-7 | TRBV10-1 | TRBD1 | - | CASSVSGTGMYEQYF | TGCGCCAGCAGTGTATCCGGGACAGGGATGTACGAGCAGTACTTC
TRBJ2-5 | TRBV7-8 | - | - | CASSTGTEETQYF | TGTGCCAGCAGCACCGGGACGGAAGAGACCCAGTACTTC
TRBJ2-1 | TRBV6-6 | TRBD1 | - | CASSPFGTGSGEQFF | TGTGCCAGCAGTCCGTTTGGGACAGGGTCCGGCGAGCAGTTCTTC
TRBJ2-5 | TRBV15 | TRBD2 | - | CATSWGGRETQYF | TGTGCCACCAGCTGGGGGGGGAGAGAGACCCAGTACTTC
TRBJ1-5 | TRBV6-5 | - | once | CASKDGPGRQPQHF | TGTGCCAGCAAAGACGGGCCTGGGAGACAGCCCCAGCATTTT
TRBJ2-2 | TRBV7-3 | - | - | CASSFSGASTGELFF | TGTGCCAGCAGCTTTTCGGGGGCGAGCACCGGGGAGCTGTTTTTT
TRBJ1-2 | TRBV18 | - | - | CASSRQDTRDRGYTF | TGTGCCAGCTCACGTCAGGACACCAGGGATCGAGGCTACACCTTC
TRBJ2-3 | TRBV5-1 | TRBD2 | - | CASSFQAGEGDTQYF | TGCGCCAGCAGCTTCCAAGCGGGAGAGGGGGATACGCAGTATTTT
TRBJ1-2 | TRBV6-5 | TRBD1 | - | CASSYSADRVSGYTF | TGTGCCAGCAGTTACTCCGCAGACAGGGTGTCTGGCTACACCTTC
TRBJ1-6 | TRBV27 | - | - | CASSLLETHSSDSPLHF | TGTGCCAGCAGTCTCCTCGAGACTCACTCCAGTGATTCACCCCTCCACTTT
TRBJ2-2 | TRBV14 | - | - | CASSQEGILWRASGELFF | TGTGCCAGCAGCCAAGAGGGAATCTTGTGGCGGGCTTCCGGGGAGCTGTTTTTT
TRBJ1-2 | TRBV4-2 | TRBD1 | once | CASSQPQSGTGMNGYTF | TGTGCCAGCAGCCAACCTCAGTCCGGGACAGGGATGAATGGCTACACCTTC
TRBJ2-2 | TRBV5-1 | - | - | CASSLGDLRTGELFF | TGCGCCAGCAGCTTGGGGGACCTCCGAACCGGGGAGCTGTTTTTT
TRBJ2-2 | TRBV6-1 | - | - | CASRNTGPGELFF | TGTGCCAGCAGGAACACAGGGCCCGGGGAGCTGTTTTTT
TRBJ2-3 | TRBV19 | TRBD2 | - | CATRSRGRRGTDTQYF | TGTGCCACCCGGAGTAGAGGGAGGCGGGGGACAGATACGCAGTATTTT
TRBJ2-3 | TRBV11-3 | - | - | CASSVTGSTDTQYF | TGTGCCAGCAGCGTCACTGGTAGCACAGATACGCAGTATTTT
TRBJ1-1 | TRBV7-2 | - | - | CASSYHPSGAEAFF | TGTGCCAGCAGCTATCACCCATCGGGGGCTGAAGCTTTCTTT
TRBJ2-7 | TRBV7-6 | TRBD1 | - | CASSGPGQVSYEQYF | TGTGCCAGCAGCGGGCCGGGACAGGTCTCCTACGAGCAGTACTTC
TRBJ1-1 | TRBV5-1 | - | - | CASSLGQANTEAFF | TGCGCCAGCAGCTTGGGCCAGGCGAACACTGAAGCTTTCTTT
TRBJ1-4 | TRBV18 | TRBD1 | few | CASSPQGAGEKLFF | TGTGCCAGCTCTCCACAGGGGGCAGGTGAAAAACTGTTTTTT